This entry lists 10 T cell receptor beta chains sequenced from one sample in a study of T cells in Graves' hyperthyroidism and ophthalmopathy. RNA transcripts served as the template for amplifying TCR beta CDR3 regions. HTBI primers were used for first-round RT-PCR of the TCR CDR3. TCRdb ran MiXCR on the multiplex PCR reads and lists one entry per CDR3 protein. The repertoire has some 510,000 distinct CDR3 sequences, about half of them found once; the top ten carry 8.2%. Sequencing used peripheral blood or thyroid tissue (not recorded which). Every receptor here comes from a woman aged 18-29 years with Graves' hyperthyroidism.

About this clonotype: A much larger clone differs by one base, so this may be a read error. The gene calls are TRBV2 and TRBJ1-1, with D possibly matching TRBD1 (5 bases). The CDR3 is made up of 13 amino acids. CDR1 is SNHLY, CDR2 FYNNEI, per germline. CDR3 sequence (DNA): TGTGCCAGCAGAGAAGGCGACAGCCCTGAAGCTTTCTTT. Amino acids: CASREGDSPEAFF.

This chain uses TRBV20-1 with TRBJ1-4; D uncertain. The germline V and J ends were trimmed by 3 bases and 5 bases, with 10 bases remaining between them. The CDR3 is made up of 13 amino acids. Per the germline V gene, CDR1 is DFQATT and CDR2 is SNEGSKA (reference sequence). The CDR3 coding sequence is TGCAGTGCTAGGCGGGAGGCCAATGAAAAACTGTTTTTT. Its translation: CSARREANEKLFF.

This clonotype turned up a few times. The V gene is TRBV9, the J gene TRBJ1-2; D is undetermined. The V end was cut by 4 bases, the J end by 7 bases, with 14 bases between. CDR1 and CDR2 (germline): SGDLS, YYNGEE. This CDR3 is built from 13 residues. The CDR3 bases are TGTGCCAGCAGCCAATTACCGACCGGTGGCTACACCTTC. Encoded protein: CASSQLPTGGYTF.

Here the CDR3 reads CASSFSVVAYEQYF. Written as DNA, the CDR3 is TGCGCCAGCAGCTTTTCGGTTGTGGCCTACGAGCAGTACTTC. The J gene is TRBJ2-7, the V gene TRBV5-1; the D is unclear. Germline-derived CDR1 and CDR2 are SGHRS and YFSETQ. The V gene lost 2 bases and the J gene lost 2 bases, with 11 bases spanning the gap. The CDR3 runs to 14 residues. The variable domain in full, completed from reference TRBV5-1 and TRBJ2-7, reads KAGVTQTPRYLIKTRGQQVTLSCSPISGHRSVSWYQQTPGQGLQFLFEYFSETQRNKGNFPGRFSGRQFSNSRSEMNVSTLELGDSALYLCASSFSVVAYEQYFGPGTRLTVT.

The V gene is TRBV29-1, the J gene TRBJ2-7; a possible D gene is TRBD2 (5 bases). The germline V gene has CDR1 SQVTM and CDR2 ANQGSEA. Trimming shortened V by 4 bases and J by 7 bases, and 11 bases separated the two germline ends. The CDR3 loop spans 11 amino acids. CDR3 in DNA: TGCAGCGTTGTAAGGGAGAATGAGCAGTACTTC. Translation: CSVVRENEQYF.

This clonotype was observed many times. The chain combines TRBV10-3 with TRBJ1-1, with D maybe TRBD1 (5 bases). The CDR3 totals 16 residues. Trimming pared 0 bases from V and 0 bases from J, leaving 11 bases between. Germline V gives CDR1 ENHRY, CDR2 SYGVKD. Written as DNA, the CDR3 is TGTGCCATCAGTGAGTCGAGGGGTTCTATGAACACTGAAGCTTTCTTT. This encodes CAISESRGSMNTEAFF.

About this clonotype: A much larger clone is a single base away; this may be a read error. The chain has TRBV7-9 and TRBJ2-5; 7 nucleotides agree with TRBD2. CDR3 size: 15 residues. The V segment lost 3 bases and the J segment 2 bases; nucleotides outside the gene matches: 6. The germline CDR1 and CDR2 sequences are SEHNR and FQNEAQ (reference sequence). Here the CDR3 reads CASSLLAEGQETQYF. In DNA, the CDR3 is TGTGCCAGCAGCTTGCTAGCGGAAGGGCAAGAGACCCAGTACTTC.

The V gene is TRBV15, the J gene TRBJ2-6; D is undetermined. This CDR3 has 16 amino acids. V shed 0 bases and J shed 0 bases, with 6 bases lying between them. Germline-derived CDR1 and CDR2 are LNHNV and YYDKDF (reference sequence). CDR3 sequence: CATSREWGSGANVLTF. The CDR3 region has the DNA TGTGCCACCAGCAGAGAATGGGGCTCTGGGGCCAACGTCCTGACTTTC.

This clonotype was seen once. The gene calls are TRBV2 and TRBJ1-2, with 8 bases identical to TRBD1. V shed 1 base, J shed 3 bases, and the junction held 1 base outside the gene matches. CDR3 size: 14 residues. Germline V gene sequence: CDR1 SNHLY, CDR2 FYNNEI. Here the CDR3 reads CASSEEQGDYGYTF. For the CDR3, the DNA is TGTGCCAGCAGTGAAGAACAGGGGGACTATGGCTACACCTTC.

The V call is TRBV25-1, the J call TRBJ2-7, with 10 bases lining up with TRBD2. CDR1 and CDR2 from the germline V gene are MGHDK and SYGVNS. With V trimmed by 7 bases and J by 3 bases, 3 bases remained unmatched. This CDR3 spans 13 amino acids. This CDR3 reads CASIGLADYEQYF. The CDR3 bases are TGTGCCAGCATAGGACTAGCGGACTACGAGCAGTACTTC.